One and the same sample provided the 14 T cell receptor beta chains below, sequenced in a study of CD8 T cell repertoires and HIV-1 epitope variants. Method: immunoSEQ multiplex PCR; TCRdb's copy keeps in-frame clones and lacks some. This table holds roughly 100,000 clones, around 75% found once. The sample taken for sequencing was uncultured baseline CD8+ T cells from peripheral blood mononuclear cells (PBMCs). These receptors came from a male donor with HIV.

The rearrangement links TRBV27 to TRBJ2-1; a weak D match, TRBD2 (6 bases). Per germline, CDR1 MNHEY and CDR2 SMNVEV (reference sequence). This CDR3 has 14 amino acids. V lost 5 bases, J lost 3 bases, and 11 bases lay in between. The CDR3 loop reads CASSVRRGYNEQFF. The CDR3 region has the DNA TGTGCCAGCAGTGTCCGGAGGGGCTACAATGAGCAGTTCTTC.

In its sample, this clone was seen a few times. Its ends do not fully match the called genes, so a read error is possible. This chain links TRBV7-7 with TRBJ2-5; TRBD2 matches at 11 bases. The CDR3 is made up of 15 amino acids. Germline loops: CDR1 SSHAT, CDR2 FNYEAQ (reference sequence). The CDR3 nucleotides are TGTGCTAGCAGCTTAGTGGGACTAGCGGAAGAGACCCAGTACTTC. Encoded protein: CASSLVGLAEETQYF.

J is TRBJ1-5 and V is TRBV5-6, with D perhaps TRBD1 (5 bases). Per the germline V gene, CDR1 is SGHDT and CDR2 is YYEEEE. V lost 2 bases and J lost 3, with 21 bases in between. The CDR3 contains 18 residues. Here the CDR3 reads CASSLWGRQGVVNQPQHF. The CDR3 region has the DNA TGTGCCAGCAGCTTATGGGGACGACAAGGGGTGGTCAATCAGCCCCAGCATTTT.

This chain connects TRBV4-3 to TRBJ2-7; the match to TRBD1 covers 9 bases. The length of the CDR3 is 15 residues. Looked up from germline, CDR1 is LGHNA and CDR2 is YSLEER. V shed 0 bases and J 4 bases; nucleotides not matched to a gene: 4. CDR3 bases: TGCGCCAGCAGCCAAGAAGTAGGACAGGGGTACGAGCAGTACTTC. This codes for CASSQEVGQGYEQYF.

This chain links TRBV11-3 with TRBJ2-2; unclear D gene. The V gene lost 1 base and the J gene lost 1 base, with 4 bases spanning the gap. This CDR3 is built from 14 residues. Per germline, CDR1 SGHNT and CDR2 YENEEA. Here the CDR3 DNA reads TGTGCCAGCAGCTTAGGTGGGAACACCGGGGAGCTGTTTTTT. It yields the protein CASSLGGNTGELFF.

This chain uses TRBV19 with TRBJ1-4, with no clear D. The CDR3 runs 15 residues. V lost 5 bases, J lost 8 bases, and 18 bases lay in between. Germline values: CDR1 LNHDA, CDR2 SQIVND (reference sequence). CDR3 in DNA: TGTGCCAGTAGTCCTCAGGCCACGGTCATCGAAAAACTGTTTTTT. The encoded protein is CASSPQATVIEKLFF.

This chain links TRBV6-6 with TRBJ2-3, with no clear D. The ends were cut back, 3 bases at V and 2 bases at J, with 6 bases in the middle. The CDR3 spans 13 residues. The germline V gene encodes CDR1 MNHNY and CDR2 SVGAGI (reference sequence). Written as DNA, the CDR3 is TGTGCCAGCAGTTATTGGCCCACAGATACGCAGTATTTT. Translating it yields CASSYWPTDTQYF.

This clone was seen a single time. The CDR3 coding sequence is TGTGCCAGCAGTTTAGCCCGGGATTCAGACGAGCAGTACTTC. Translated, it gives CASSLARDSDEQYF. The rearrangement joins TRBV28 to TRBJ2-7; D is possibly TRBD2 (5 bases). This CDR3 is 14 amino acids long. V was shortened by 2 bases and J by 5 bases, with 13 bases between the two germline ends. Germline V gene lookup returns CDR1 MDHEN and CDR2 SYDVKM.

This clone was seen only once. The chain combines TRBV5-1 with TRBJ1-3, with a weak D call TRBD1 (5 bases). There are 14 residues in the CDR3. In germline, CDR1 is SGHRS, CDR2 YFSETQ. Trimming pared 2 bases from V and 2 bases from J, leaving 8 bases between. The DNA for the CDR3 is TGCGCCAGCAGCTTTACGGGGGCTGGAAACACCATATATTTT. Its translation is CASSFTGAGNTIYF. Based on the CDR3 plus reference TRBV5-1 and TRBJ1-3, the full variable domain is KAGVTQTPRYLIKTRGQQVTLSCSPISGHRSVSWYQQTPGQGLQFLFEYFSETQRNKGNFPGRFSGRQFSNSRSEMNVSTLELGDSALYLCASSFTGAGNTIYFGEGSWLTVV.

In its sample, this clone ranks as medium-sized (0.01 to 0.1%). The chain recombines TRBV4-3 with TRBJ2-3; 8 positions match TRBD1. V shed 0 bases and J 4 bases; nucleotides not matched to a gene: 12. The germline V gene encodes CDR1 LGHNA and CDR2 YSLEER. The CDR3 is 18 amino acids. This CDR3 is CASSQEIPGTGNPDTQYF. The CDR3 nucleotides are TGCGCCAGCAGCCAAGAGATACCCGGGACAGGAAACCCAGATACGCAGTATTTT.

CDR3 nucleotide sequence: TGTGCCAGCAGCCAATCCTACGAGCAGTACTTC. Protein product: CASSQSYEQYF. V usage is TRBV16 and J usage is TRBJ2-7; D uncertain. The ends were cut back, 0 bases at V and 3 bases at J, with 0 bases in the middle. The CDR3 runs to 11 residues. CDR1 is KGHSY, CDR2 FQNENV, per germline. Full variable domain (missing parts from reference TRBV16 and TRBJ2-7): GEEVAQTPKHLVRGEGQKAKLYCAPIKGHSYVFWYQQVLKNEFKFLISFQNENVFDETGMPKERFSAKCLPNSPCSLEIQATKLEDSAVYFCASSQSYEQYFGPGTRLTVT.

The V gene is TRBV27, the J gene TRBJ1-6; 8 bases map to TRBD1. This CDR3 contains 15 residues. Germline-derived CDR1 and CDR2 are MNHEY and SMNVEV (reference sequence). Trimming cost V 0 bases and J 9 bases; bases outside gene matches: 4. In nucleotides, the CDR3 is TGTGCCAGCAGTTTATCGGCAGGGGGCCCTTCACCCCTCCACTTT. Amino acid sequence: CASSLSAGGPSPLHF.

This clone was picked up one time. The V call is TRBV7-2, the J call TRBJ2-7, with a weak D call TRBD1 (6 bases). Trimming shortened V by 5 bases and J by 6 bases, and 20 bases separated the two germline ends. The CDR3 spans 15 residues. Germline V gene data show CDR1 as SGHTA and CDR2 as FQGNSA. CDR3 bases: TGTGCCAGCAGCCCACGGCCACAGGGTCTACCCGAGCAGTACTTC. Translating gives CASSPRPQGLPEQYF.

This clone was picked up one time. The chain carries TRBV2 and TRBJ1-3; D gene uncertain. Looked up from germline, CDR1 is SNHLY and CDR2 is FYNNEI. The CDR3 covers 14 residues. Trimming took off 7 bases at V and 0 bases at J, with 10 bases between the two ends. CDR3: CASKGRNSGNTIYF. For the CDR3, the DNA is TGTGCCAGCAAAGGACGCAACTCTGGAAACACCATATATTTT.